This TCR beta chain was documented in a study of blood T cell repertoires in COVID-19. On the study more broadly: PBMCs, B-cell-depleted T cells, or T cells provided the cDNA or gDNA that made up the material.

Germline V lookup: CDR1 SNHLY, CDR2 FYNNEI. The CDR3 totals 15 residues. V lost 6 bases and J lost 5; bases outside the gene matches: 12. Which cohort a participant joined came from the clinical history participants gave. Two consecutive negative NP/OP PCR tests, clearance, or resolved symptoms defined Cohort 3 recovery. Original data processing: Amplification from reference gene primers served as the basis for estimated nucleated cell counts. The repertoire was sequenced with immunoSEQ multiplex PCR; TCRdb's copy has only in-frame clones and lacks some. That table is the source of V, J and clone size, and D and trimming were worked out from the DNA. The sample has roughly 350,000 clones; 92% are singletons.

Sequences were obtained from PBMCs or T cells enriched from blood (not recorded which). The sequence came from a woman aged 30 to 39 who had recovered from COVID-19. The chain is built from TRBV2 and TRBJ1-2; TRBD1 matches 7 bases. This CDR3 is CASRDAAGTVYGYTF. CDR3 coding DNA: TGTGCCAGCAGAGACGCCGCCGGGACAGTTTATGGCTACACCTTC. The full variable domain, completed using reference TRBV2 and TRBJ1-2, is EPEVTQTPSHQVTQMGQEVILRCVPISNHLYFYWYRQILGQKVEFLVSFYNNEISEKSEIFDDQFSVERPDGSNFTLKIRSTKLEDSAMYFCASRDAAGTVYGYTFGSGTRLTVV.